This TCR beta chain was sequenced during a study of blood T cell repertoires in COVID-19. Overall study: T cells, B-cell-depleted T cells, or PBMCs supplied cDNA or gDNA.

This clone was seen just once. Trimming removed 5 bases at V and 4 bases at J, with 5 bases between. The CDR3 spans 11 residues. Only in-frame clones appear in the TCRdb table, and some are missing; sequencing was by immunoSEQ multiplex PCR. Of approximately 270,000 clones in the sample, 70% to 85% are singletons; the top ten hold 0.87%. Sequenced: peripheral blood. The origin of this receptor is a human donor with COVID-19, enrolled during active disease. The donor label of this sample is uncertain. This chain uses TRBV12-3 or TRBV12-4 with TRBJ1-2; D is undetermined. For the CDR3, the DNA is TGTGCCAGCAGTCTAACCTATGGCTACACCTTC. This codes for CASSLTYGYTF.